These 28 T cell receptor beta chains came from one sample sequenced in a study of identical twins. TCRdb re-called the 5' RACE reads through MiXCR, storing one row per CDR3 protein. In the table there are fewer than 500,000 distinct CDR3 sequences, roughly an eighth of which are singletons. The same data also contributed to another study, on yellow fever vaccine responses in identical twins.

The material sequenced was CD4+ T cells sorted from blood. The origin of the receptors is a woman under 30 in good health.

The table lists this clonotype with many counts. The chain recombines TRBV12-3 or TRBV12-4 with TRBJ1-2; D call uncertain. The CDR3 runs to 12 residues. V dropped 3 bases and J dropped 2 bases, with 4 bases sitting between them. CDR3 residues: CASSFGNYGYTF. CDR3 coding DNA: TGTGCCAGCAGTTTCGGGAACTATGGCTACACCTTC.

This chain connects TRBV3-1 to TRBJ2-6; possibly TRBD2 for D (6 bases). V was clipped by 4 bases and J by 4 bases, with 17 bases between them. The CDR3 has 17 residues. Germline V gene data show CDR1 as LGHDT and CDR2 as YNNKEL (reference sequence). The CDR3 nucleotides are TGTGCCAGCAGCCCCGGGGGACGGGGGTCCGGGGCCAACGTCCTGACTTTC. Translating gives CASSPGGRGSGANVLTF.

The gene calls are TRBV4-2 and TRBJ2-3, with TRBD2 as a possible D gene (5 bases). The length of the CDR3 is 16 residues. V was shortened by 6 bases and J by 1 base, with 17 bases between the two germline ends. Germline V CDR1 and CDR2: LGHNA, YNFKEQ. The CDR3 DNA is TGTGCCAGCAGTCCAAACCGAGTCGGGGGCACAGATACGCAGTATTTT. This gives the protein CASSPNRVGGTDTQYF.

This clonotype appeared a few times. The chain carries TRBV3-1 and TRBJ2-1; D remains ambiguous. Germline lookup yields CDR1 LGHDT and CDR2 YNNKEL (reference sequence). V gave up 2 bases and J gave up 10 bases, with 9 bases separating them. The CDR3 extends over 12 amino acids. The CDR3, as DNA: TGTGCCAGCAGCCAAAACTCCCGGGAGCAGTTCTTC. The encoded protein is CASSQNSREQFF.

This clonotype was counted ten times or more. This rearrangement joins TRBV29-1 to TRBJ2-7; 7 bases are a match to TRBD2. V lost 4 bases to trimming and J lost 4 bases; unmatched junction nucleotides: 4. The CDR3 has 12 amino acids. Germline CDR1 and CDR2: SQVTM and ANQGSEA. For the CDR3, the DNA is TGCAGCGTTGTTTGGGGGGGGTACGAGCAGTACTTC. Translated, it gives CSVVWGGYEQYF.

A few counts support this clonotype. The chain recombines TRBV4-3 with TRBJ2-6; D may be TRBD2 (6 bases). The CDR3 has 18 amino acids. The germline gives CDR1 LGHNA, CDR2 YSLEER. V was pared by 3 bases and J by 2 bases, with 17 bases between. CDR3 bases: TGCGCCAGCAGCCAGGACCCGTTCGGAGGGCCTGGGGCCAACGTCCTGACTTTC. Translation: CASSQDPFGGPGANVLTF.

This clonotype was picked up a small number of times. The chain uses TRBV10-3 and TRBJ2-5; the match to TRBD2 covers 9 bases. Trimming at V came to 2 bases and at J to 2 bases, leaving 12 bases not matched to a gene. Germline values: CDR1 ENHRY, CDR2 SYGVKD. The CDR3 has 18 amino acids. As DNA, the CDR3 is TGTGCCATCAGTGAGGCCGGGACTAGCAGATTCCAACAAGAGACCCAGTACTTC. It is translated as CAISEAGTSRFQQETQYF.

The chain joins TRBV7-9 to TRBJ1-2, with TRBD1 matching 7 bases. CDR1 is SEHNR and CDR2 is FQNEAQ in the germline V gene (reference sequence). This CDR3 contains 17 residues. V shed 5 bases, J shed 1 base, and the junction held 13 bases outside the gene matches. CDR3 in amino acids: CASSPSVGGGGNYGYTF. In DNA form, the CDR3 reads TGTGCCAGCAGCCCCTCAGTTGGAGGGGGCGGTAACTATGGCTACACCTTC.

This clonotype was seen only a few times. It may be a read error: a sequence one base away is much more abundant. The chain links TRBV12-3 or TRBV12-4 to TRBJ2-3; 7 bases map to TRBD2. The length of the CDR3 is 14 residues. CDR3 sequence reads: CASTLGGGGDTHYF. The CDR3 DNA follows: TGTGCCAGCACCCTGGGGGGGGGAGGAGATACGCATTATTTT.

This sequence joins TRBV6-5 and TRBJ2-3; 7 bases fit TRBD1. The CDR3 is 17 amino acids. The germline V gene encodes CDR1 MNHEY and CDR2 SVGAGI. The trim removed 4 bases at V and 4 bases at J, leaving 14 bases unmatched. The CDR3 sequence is CASSSNDRVLRPDTQYF. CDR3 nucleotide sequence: TGTGCCAGCAGTTCCAATGACAGGGTCCTCCGCCCAGATACGCAGTATTTT.

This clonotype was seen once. The CDR3 nucleotides read TGCAGTGCTAGAGATGAAGGGGGGAGACGCAATGAGCAGTTCTTC. Its protein product is CSARDEGGRRNEQFF. The V call is TRBV20-1, the J call TRBJ2-1; D is possibly TRBD1 or TRBD2 (6 bases each). CDR1 DFQATT and CDR2 SNEGSKA come from the germline V gene (reference sequence). The V gene lost 0 bases and the J gene lost 6 bases, with 15 bases spanning the gap. The CDR3 consists of 15 residues.

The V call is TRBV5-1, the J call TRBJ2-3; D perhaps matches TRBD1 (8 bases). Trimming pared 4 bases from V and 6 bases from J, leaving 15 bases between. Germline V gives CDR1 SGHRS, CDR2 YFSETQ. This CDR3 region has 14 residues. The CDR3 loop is CASSPGQGGDTQYF. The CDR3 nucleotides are TGCGCCAGCAGCCCCGGACAGGGAGGGGATACGCAGTATTTT.

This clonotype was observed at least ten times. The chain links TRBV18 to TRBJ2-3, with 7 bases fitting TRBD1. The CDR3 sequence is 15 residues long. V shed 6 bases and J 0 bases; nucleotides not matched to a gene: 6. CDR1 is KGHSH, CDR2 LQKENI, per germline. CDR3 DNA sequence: TGTGCCAGCTCCCTCCGACAGGGAAGCACAGATACGCAGTATTTT. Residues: CASSLRQGSTDTQYF.

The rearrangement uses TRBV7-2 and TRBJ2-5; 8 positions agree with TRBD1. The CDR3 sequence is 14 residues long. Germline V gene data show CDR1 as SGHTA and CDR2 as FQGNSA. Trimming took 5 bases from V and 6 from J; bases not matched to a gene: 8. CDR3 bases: TGTGCCAGCAGCGCCGACAGGGGAGGAAAGACCCAGTACTTC. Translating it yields CASSADRGGKTQYF.

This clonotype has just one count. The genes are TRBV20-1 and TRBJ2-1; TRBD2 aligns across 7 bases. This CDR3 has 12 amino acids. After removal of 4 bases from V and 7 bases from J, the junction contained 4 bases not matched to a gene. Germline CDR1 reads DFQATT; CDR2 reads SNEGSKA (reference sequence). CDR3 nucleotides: TGCAGTGCTAAAGGGAGGGAGAATGAGCAGTTCTTC. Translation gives CSAKGRENEQFF.

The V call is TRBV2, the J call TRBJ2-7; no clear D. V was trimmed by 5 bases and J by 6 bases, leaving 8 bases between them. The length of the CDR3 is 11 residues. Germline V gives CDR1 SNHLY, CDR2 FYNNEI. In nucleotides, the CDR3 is TGTGCCAGCAGTTTACTTAGCGAGCAGTACTTC. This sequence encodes CASSLLSEQYF.

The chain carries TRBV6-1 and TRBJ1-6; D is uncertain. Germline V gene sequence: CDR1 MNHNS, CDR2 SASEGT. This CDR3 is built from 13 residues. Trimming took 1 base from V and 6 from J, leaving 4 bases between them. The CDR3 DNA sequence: TGTGCCAGCAGTGAAGTAGTTAATTCACCCCTCCACTTT. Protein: CASSEVVNSPLHF.

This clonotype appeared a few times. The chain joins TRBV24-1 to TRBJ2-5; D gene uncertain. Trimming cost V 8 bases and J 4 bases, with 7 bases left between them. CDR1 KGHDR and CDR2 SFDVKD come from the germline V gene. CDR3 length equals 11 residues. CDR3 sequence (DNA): TGTGCCACCATGGAGAGAGAGACCCAGTACTTC. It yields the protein CATMERETQYF.

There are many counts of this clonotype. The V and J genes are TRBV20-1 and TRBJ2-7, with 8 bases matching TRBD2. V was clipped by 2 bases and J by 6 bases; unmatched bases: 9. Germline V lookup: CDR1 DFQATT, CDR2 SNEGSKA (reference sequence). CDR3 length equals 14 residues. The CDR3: CSARQIAGYSEQYF. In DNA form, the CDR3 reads TGCAGTGCTAGACAAATAGCGGGATACTCCGAGCAGTACTTC.

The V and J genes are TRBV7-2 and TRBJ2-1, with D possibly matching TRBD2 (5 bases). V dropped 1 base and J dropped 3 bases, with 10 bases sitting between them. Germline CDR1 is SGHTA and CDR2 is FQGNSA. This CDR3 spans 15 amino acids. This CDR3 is CASSLVARSYNEQFF. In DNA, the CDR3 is TGTGCCAGCAGCTTAGTAGCGAGAAGCTACAATGAGCAGTTCTTC.

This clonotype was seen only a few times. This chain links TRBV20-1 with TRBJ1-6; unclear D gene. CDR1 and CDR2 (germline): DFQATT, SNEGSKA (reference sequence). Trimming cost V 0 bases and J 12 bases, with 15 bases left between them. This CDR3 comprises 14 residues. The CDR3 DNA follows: TGCAGTGCTAGAGAGAACGTTAGGGATGGACCCCTCCACTTT. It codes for CSARENVRDGPLHF.

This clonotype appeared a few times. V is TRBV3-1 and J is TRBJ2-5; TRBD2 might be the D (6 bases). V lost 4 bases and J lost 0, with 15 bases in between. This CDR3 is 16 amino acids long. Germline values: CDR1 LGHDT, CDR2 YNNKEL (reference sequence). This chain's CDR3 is CASSLSASGYQETQYF. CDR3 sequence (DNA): TGTGCCAGCAGCCTAAGCGCCAGCGGGTACCAAGAGACCCAGTACTTC.

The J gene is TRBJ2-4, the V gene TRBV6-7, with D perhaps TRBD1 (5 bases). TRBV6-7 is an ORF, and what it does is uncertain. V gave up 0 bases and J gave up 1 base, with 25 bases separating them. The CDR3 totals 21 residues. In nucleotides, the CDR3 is TGTGCCAGCAGTTACTCATTTGCCAGGGCGATGCGCACTATGGCCAAAAACATTCAGTACTTC. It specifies CASSYSFARAMRTMAKNIQYF.

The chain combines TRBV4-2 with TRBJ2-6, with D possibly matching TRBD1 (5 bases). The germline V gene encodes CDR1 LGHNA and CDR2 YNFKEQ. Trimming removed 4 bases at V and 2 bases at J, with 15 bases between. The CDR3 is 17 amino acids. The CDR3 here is CASSPYPQGTGANVLTF. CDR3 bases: TGTGCCAGCAGCCCCTATCCTCAGGGAACTGGGGCCAACGTCCTGACTTTC.

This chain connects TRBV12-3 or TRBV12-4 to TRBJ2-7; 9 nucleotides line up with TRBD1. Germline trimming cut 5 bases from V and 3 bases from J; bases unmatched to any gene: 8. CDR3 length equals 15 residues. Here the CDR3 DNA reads TGTGCCAGCAGTGGACAGGGGAGCCCTTACTACGAGCAGTACTTC. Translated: CASSGQGSPYYEQYF.

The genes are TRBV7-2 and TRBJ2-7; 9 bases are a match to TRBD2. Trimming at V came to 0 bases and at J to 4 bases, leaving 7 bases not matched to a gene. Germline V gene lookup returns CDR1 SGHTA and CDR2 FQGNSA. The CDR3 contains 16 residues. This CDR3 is CASSLAGSGSVYEQYF. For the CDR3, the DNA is TGTGCCAGCAGCTTAGCGGGTAGCGGGAGTGTTTACGAGCAGTACTTC.

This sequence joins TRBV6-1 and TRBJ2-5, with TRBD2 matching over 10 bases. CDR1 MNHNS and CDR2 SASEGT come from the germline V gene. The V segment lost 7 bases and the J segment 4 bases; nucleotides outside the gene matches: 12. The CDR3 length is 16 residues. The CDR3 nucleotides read TGTGCCAGCACGGCTTTTCTAGCGGGAGTTGGAGAGACCCAGTACTTC. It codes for CASTAFLAGVGETQYF.

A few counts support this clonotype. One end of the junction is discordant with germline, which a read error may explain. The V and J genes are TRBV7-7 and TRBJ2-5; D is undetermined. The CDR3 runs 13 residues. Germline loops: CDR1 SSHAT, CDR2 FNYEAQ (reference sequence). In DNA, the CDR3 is TGTGCTAGCAGCCGAGATAGGTCAGAGACCCAGTACTTC. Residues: CASSRDRSETQYF.